This entry describes one TCR beta chain. It has no known antigen specificity. No base qualities exist here, and no much larger clone lies one base off it. The Qiagen DNeasy kit was used to extract genomic DNA from unsorted PBMCs and from the negatively selected CD4+ and CD8+ fractions. Using primers that anneal to V and J segments, immunoSEQ multiplex PCR amplified the TCR beta CDR3 regions. A synthetic immune receptor repertoire was used to minimize amplification bias, and any residual bias was removed computationally once sequencing was done. Per the original workflow: Repertoire diversity was quantified as the Shannon entropy index using custom Python scripts. Unsorted, CD4+ and CD8+ repertoires were analyzed separately, except in combined analyses where CD4+ and CD8+ sequences were merged in silico. Clonal expansion was defined as a frequency increase of at least 2-fold after treatment compared with C1D1, and clones undetected at baseline were assigned a pseudocount of 0.5. Singleton clones were defined as clones with 0 or 1 copy at C1D1, and non-singleton clones were defined as clones with 2 or more copies. Clones expanded in unsorted samples were assigned a CD4+, CD8+ or unknown annotation through matching of protein sequences in sorted samples from the same patient. Diversity changes from C1D1 to C4D1 were tested in paired samples using Wilcoxon tests. What TCRdb holds here is the immuneACCESS table cut down to in-frame rearrangements. Part of the clones is not present; checked against another copy, under half of the missing clones reflect an unresolved V gene, and the others are unexplained. The DNA gave D and trimming, while V, J and clone size come from that table. Within this sample are about 19,000 clones, with around 79% of them counted one time only. The top ten constitute roughly a sixth of the sample.

Compared with germline, V lacks 4 bases and J lacks 6 bases; bases without a gene match: 3. From its cysteine to its phenylalanine, the CDR3 spans 13 amino acids. Solely the CDR3 DNA is kept, with 39 bases framed from the first base. The germline V gene supplies CDR1 ENHRY and CDR2 SYGVKD. The sample's time point, from its label and the paper: cycle 2 day 1 (C2D1) of nivolumab. All trial patients had relapsed after autologous stem cell transplantation, with cohorts A, B and C differing in prior brentuximab vedotin exposure. A total of more than 55 patients with relapsed/refractory classical Hodgkin lymphoma made up the trial cohort, and each patient's best overall response was complete response, partial response or progressive disease. In the multi-cohort phase II CheckMate 205 trial, trial patients received single-agent nivolumab. Best overall response was determined by an independent review committee according to the 2007 International Working Group response criteria. Trial PBMCs were obtained immediately prior to nivolumab initiation (C1D1) and on therapy at cycle 2 day 1 and cycle 4 day 1. Peripheral blood was collected in 8 mL Vacutainer Cell Preparation Tubes, from which PBMCs were isolated by centrifugation and then cryopreserved.

The sample belongs to a study of PD-1 blockade in classical Hodgkin lymphoma (TCRdb year 2020). With respect to the entire study: Nivolumab dosing was 3 mg/kg intravenously every 2 weeks, continuing until either disease progression or unacceptable toxicity. The study used CyTOF and TCR beta sequencing to define a peripheral blood immune signature of response to PD-1 blockade in classical Hodgkin lymphoma.

The full study reports these points: Lower diversity was seen in patients whose nivolumab began less than 1 year after ASCT, and these patients were left out of later analyses so that immune reconstitution would not confound the results. By C4D1, a significant rise was seen in CD4+ TCR diversity but not in CD8+ TCR diversity (p=0.0027 vs p=0.16), and the rise was most apparent among complete responders (p=0.02). Newly diagnosed patients were reported to have lower baseline TCR diversity than healthy donors, and relapsed/refractory patients were reported to have lower baseline TCR diversity still. Trial patients with a complete response had baseline diversity similar to that of newly diagnosed patients, while partial responders and progressors had significantly lower diversity. The study was limited to a single clinical trial cohort, and causes of repertoire differences, possibly disease activity or prior therapy, remained undefined.

Sequencing used peripheral blood mononuclear cells (PBMCs), obtained before the second cycle of nivolumab. The rearranged segments are TRBV10-3 and TRBJ1-5, with 7 bases in between that match TRBD1. The clonotype was recovered from a human donor with classical Hodgkin lymphoma. The CDR3 protein sequence reads: CAISVQGSQPQHF. The bases are TGTGCCATCAGTGTACAGGGGTCTCAGCCCCAGCATTTT.